Sequencing of this T cell receptor beta chain was carried out in a study of cytomegalovirus exposure and HLA in healthy donors. Study summary: In terms of ancestry, the Caucasian-associated cluster contained about 81% of the roughly 400 genotyped donors.

This CDR3 is 16 amino acids long. Trimming removed 0 bases from V and 4 bases from J; junction bases left unmatched: 5. CDR1 SNHLY and CDR2 FYNNEI come from the germline V gene. A note on this clone: Its antigen remains unidentified.

Unrecorded immune exposures were likely, despite nominal health at sampling. The PCR used 60 Vbeta and 13 Jbeta primers. Using immunoSEQ multiplex PCR, the repertoire was profiled, and TCRdb retains in-frame clones only, with some absent. The data show 93,000 or so clones, 79% seen once. Findings of the study overall: A classifier reportedly called cytomegalovirus status with high sensitivity and specificity.

The TCR sequence derives from a man aged 50 to 60 in good health and CMV-seropositive. The sample taken for sequencing was PBMCs. This chain joins TRBV2 and TRBJ1-2, with 10 bases fitting TRBD1. The CDR3 DNA reads as TGTGCCAGCAGTGAAGCGCTTCGGGACAGGGGCTATGGCTACACCTTC. This codes for CASSEALRDRGYGYTF.